The present entry profiles one T cell receptor beta chain with its context. Its antigen remains unknown. The CDR3 runs to 16 residues. The trim removed 2 bases at V and 7 bases at J, leaving 8 bases unmatched. The germline gives CDR1 SGHTA, CDR2 FQGNSA. The data are from a study of T cell responses to AZD1222 COVID-19 vaccine. Only in-frame clones appear in the TCRdb table, and some are missing; sequencing was by immunoSEQ multiplex PCR. The profile shows 150,000 to 190,000 clones, about 88% of them singletons. Study-wide results and limits: Spike-spanning, vaccine-associated CD4 TCRs were dominant at 160-218 and 743-854.

Sequences were derived from peripheral blood, sampled after recovery from COVID-19. This chain connects TRBV7-2 to TRBJ1-5, with 10 bases aligning to TRBD1. The TCR was taken from an adult who had recovered from COVID-19. This chain's CDR3 is CASSLFGTGATQPQHF. The CDR3 DNA reads TGTGCCAGCAGCTTATTCGGGACAGGGGCTACCCAGCCCCAGCATTTT.